This T cell receptor beta chain was captured by sequencing in a study of human T cells and chemical hapten exposure. Germline V gene sequence: CDR1 MNHEY, CDR2 SVGEGT. The CDR3 totals 15 residues. Deletions cut 5 bases from V and 3 bases from J, with 13 bases between. TCRdb used MiXCR to reprocess the RACE reads, holding one entry per CDR3 protein. The sample records about 80,000 distinct CDR3 sequences, around 7% being singletons. Time point: patch test 1, 2 weeks after DPC sensitization. Treatment described: therapeutic diphenylcyclopropenone sensitization with weekly scalp DPC. This clonotype was seen repeatedly, ten times or more.

This chain uses TRBV6-2 or TRBV6-3 with TRBJ2-2; D possibly uses TRBD1 or TRBD2 (5 bases each). The origin of this receptor is a woman in her twenties or thirties with alopecia areata. Some clones in this sample may be carry-over from other donors' samples. The specimen comprised whole blood, sampled in connection with sensitization to the hapten diphenylcyclopropenone (DPC). For the CDR3, the DNA is TGTGCCAGCAGTCTCCGGGACGCTCACACCGGGGAGCTGTTTTTT. Translated: CASSLRDAHTGELFF.